This T cell receptor (beta chain) was captured in a study of vaccination and CD4 T cells after COVID-19. Study-wide context: Post-COVID samples had a sampling time that fell a median around 93 days after diagnosis (range 35 to 161). Whole-study findings and limits: Spike mono-reactivity marked 304 of 307 vaccine-specific clones in convalescent patients.

The junction had 5 bases not matched to a gene; V was cut back by 5 bases and J by 0 bases. The CDR3 totals 14 residues. The germline CDR1 and CDR2 sequences are DFQATT and SNEGSKA (reference sequence). This clonotype has a handful of counts. What it recognizes is unknown. The assay that was used to sequence DNA from cultured CD4+ T cells was the Oncomine TCR Beta short-read assay. Genomic DNA was isolated from cultured CD4+ T cells. TCRdb reanalysed the PCR reads using MiXCR and keeps one entry per CDR3 protein. The sample has 11,000 or so distinct CDR3 sequences; about two fifths are singletons. Treatment in this sample: roughly ten-day PBMC culture with coronavirus spike peptide pools or control peptides (ViraFEST assay). CD4+ T cells of the unexposed donor were collected before the COVID-19 pandemic (2011-2018). Per-well cultures of roughly 2 million PBMCs received around 10 IU/ml IL-2 and approximately 10 ug/ml peptide pools. CD4+ T cells from unexposed donors were probed, cells permitting, with SARS-CoV-2 S/N and four cold-coronavirus spikes.

This receptor was taken from a human donor in good health. This rearrangement joins TRBV20-1 to TRBJ2-7, with TRBD1 matching 9 bases. The specimen sequenced was CD4+ T cells from blood, cultured in vitro. The CDR3 spells CSAARGQGSYEQYF. As DNA, the CDR3 is TGCAGTGCTGCCAGGGGACAGGGCTCCTACGAGCAGTACTTC.